A selection of T cell receptor beta chains follows, all from one sample in a study of T cell responses to AZD1222 COVID-19 vaccine. The method was immunoSEQ multiplex PCR; TCRdb's version includes in-frame clones alone and lacks a portion of them. Its clone listing holds about 140,000 clones. The sequenced sample was peripheral blood. The receptor source for this set is an adult in good health. Each CDR3 is given with its conserved first and last residue. A D gene is named only where the DNA matches it firmly.

j_gene: TRBJ2-3; v_gene: TRBV7-3; d_gene: -; CDR3aa: CASSNRPDTQYF; CDR3nt: TGTGCCAGCAGCAACCGTCCAGATACGCAGTATTTT
j_gene: TRBJ1-5; v_gene: TRBV10-3; d_gene: TRBD1; CDR3aa: CAISESGLAGGQPQHF; CDR3nt: TGTGCCATCAGTGAGTCGGGGTTGGCAGGGGGCCAGCCCCAGCATTTT
j_gene: TRBJ1-1; v_gene: TRBV3-1/TRBV3-2; d_gene: TRBD1; CDR3aa: CASSQADRGGGVAFF; CDR3nt: TGTGCCAGCAGCCAAGCGGACAGGGGAGGAGGGGTAGCTTTCTTT
j_gene: TRBJ1-1; v_gene: TRBV18; d_gene: TRBD1; CDR3aa: CASSPGTVGQGNTEAFF; CDR3nt: TGTGCCAGCTCACCAGGGACAGTTGGCCAAGGGAACACTGAAGCTTTCTTT
j_gene: TRBJ2-5; v_gene: TRBV4-2; d_gene: -; CDR3aa: CASSPTTLQETQYF; CDR3nt: TGTGCCAGCAGCCCGACCACTCTCCAAGAGACCCAGTACTTC
j_gene: TRBJ1-5; v_gene: TRBV4-1; d_gene: -; CDR3aa: CASSQEIGKGGNQPQHF; CDR3nt: TGCGCCAGCAGCCAAGAAATAGGAAAAGGGGGCAATCAGCCCCAGCATTTT
j_gene: TRBJ1-1; v_gene: TRBV5-1; d_gene: -; CDR3aa: CASSPATENTEAFF; CDR3nt: TGCGCCAGCAGCCCGGCGACAGAGAACACTGAAGCTTTCTTT
j_gene: TRBJ1-2; v_gene: TRBV5-1; d_gene: TRBD1; CDR3aa: CASSPGTDTNTF; CDR3nt: TGCGCCAGCAGCCCCGGGACAGACACTAACACCTTC
j_gene: TRBJ1-2; v_gene: TRBV6-6; d_gene: -; CDR3aa: CASSPQGYYGYTF; CDR3nt: TGTGCCAGCAGTCCTCAGGGATACTATGGCTACACCTTC
j_gene: TRBJ1-6; v_gene: TRBV4-1; d_gene: -; CDR3aa: CASSQEWGSSYNSPLHF; CDR3nt: TGCGCCAGCAGCCAAGAATGGGGCAGTAGCTATAATTCACCCCTCCACTTT
j_gene: TRBJ1-1; v_gene: TRBV2; d_gene: -; CDR3aa: CASSSGGTEAFF; CDR3nt: TGTGCCAGCAGTTCCGGGGGGACTGAAGCTTTCTTT
j_gene: TRBJ1-6; v_gene: TRBV7-2; d_gene: -; CDR3aa: CASSLDLNSPLHF; CDR3nt: TGTGCCAGCAGCTTAGATCTTAATTCACCCCTCCACTTT
j_gene: TRBJ1-5; v_gene: TRBV27; d_gene: TRBD1; CDR3aa: CASSFGTGGNQPQHF; CDR3nt: TGTGCCAGCAGTTTTGGGACAGGGGGCAATCAGCCCCAGCATTTT
j_gene: TRBJ1-2; v_gene: TRBV5-1; d_gene: -; CDR3aa: CASSSDTGTFYGYTF; CDR3nt: TGCGCCAGCAGCTCGGACACCGGGACTTTCTATGGCTACACCTTC
j_gene: TRBJ2-1; v_gene: TRBV6-5; d_gene: -; CDR3aa: CASSERGRQYEQFF; CDR3nt: TGTGCCAGCAGCGAGAGGGGTCGACAATATGAGCAGTTCTTC
j_gene: TRBJ2-1; v_gene: TRBV18; d_gene: TRBD2; CDR3aa: CASSSRTSGGGSSYNEQFF; CDR3nt: TGTGCCAGCTCATCCCGGACTAGCGGGGGGGGGAGCTCCTACAATGAGCAGTTCTTC
j_gene: TRBJ1-6; v_gene: TRBV30; d_gene: -; CDR3aa: CAWSVGGGNSPLHF; CDR3nt: TGTGCCTGGAGTGTGGGTGGGGGTAATTCACCCCTCCACTTT
j_gene: TRBJ2-5; v_gene: TRBV13; d_gene: -; CDR3aa: CASSKYWQRETQYF; CDR3nt: TGTGCCAGCAGCAAGTATTGGCAGCGAGAGACCCAGTACTTC
j_gene: TRBJ2-1; v_gene: TRBV19; d_gene: TRBD2; CDR3aa: CASRKLAGGLGEQFF; CDR3nt: TGTGCCAGTAGGAAACTAGCGGGGGGGTTAGGTGAGCAGTTCTTC
j_gene: TRBJ2-5; v_gene: TRBV10-3; d_gene: -; CDR3aa: CAISVGGSETQYF; CDR3nt: TGTGCCATCAGTGTAGGGGGTTCCGAGACCCAGTACTTC
j_gene: TRBJ2-7; v_gene: TRBV27; d_gene: -; CDR3aa: CASSPTFGRGYEQYF; CDR3nt: TGTGCCAGCAGTCCTACCTTTGGAAGGGGCTACGAGCAGTACTTC
j_gene: TRBJ1-5; v_gene: TRBV20-1; d_gene: -; CDR3aa: CSASNRGRGQPQHF; CDR3nt: TGCAGTGCTAGTAATAGGGGTCGGGGACAGCCCCAGCATTTT
j_gene: TRBJ2-1; v_gene: TRBV30; d_gene: -; CDR3aa: CAWSRDSKGGNEQFF; CDR3nt: TGTGCCTGGAGTCGGGACAGCAAGGGGGGCAATGAGCAGTTCTTC
j_gene: TRBJ1-5; v_gene: TRBV29-1; d_gene: -; CDR3aa: CSSPGVAQDSNQPQHF; CDR3nt: TGCAGCTCCCCGGGGGTTGCGCAAGATAGCAATCAGCCCCAGCATTTT